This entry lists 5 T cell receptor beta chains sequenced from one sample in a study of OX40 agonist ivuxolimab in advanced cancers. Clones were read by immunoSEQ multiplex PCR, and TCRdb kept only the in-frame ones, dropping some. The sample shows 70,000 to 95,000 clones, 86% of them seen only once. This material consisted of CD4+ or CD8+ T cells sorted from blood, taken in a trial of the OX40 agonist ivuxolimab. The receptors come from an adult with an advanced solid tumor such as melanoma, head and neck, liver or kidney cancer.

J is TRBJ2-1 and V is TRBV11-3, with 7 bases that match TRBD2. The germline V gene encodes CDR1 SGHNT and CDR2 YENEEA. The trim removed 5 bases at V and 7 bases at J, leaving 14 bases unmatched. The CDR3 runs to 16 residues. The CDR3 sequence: CASSHNSGGRGNEQFF. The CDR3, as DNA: TGTGCCAGCAGCCACAATTCGGGCGGGAGAGGTAATGAGCAGTTCTTC.

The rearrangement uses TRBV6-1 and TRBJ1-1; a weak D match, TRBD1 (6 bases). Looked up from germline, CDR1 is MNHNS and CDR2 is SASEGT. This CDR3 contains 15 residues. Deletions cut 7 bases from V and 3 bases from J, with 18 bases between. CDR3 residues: CASTIMGHFDTEAFF. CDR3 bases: TGTGCCAGCACTATTATGGGACACTTTGACACTGAAGCTTTCTTT.

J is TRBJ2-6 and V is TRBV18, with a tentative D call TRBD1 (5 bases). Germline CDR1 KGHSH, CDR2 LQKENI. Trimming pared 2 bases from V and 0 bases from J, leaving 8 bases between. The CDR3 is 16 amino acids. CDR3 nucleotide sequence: TGTGCCAGCTCACCAGGGGCGTTCTCTGGGGCCAACGTCCTGACTTTC. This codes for CASSPGAFSGANVLTF.

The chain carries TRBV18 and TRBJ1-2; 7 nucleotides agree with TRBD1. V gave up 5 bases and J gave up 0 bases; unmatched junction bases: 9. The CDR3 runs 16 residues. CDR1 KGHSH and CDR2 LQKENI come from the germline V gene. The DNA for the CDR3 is TGTGCCAGCTCAGCGACAGGGTCGGGAGCTAACTATGGCTACACCTTC. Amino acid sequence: CASSATGSGANYGYTF.

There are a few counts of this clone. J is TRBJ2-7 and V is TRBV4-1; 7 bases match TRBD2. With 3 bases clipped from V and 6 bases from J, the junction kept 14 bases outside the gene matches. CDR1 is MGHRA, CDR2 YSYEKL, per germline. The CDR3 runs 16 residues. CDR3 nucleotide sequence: TGCGCCAGCAGCCACTCTCTTAGGACTAGGTCCCCCGAGCAGTACTTC. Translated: CASSHSLRTRSPEQYF.